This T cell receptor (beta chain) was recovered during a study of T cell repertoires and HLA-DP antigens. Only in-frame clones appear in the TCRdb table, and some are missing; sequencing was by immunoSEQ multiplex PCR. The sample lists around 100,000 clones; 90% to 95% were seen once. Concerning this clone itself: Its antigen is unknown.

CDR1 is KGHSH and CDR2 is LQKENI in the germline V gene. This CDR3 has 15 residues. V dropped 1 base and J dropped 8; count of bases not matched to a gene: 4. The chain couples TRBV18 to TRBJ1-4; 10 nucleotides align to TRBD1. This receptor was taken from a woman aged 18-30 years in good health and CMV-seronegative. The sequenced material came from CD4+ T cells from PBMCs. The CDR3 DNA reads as TGTGCCAGCTCACCACGTTGGGACAGGGGCGAAAAACTGTTTTTT. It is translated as CASSPRWDRGEKLFF.